The clone carrying this TCR beta chain appeared many times. The record originates from a study of response to subunit inactivated influenza vaccine. Germline V gene sequence: CDR1 SQVTM, CDR2 ANQGSEA. J was trimmed by 8 bases and V by 7 bases; bases with no gene match: 8. This CDR3 contains 13 residues. From the RT-PCR reads, TCRdb called clonotypes with MiXCR, one entry per CDR3 protein. Of hundreds of thousands of distinct CDR3 sequences detected, around a sixth appear once; the ten largest clones hold under 13%. The rearrangement uses TRBV29-1 and TRBJ2-1, with 10 bases that match TRBD2. Sequences were derived from PBMCs from blood, sampled 4 to 6 days after vaccination. The receptor comes from a man over 45 who received an inactivated influenza vaccine. The CDR3 DNA follows: TGCAGCGGTGGGACTAGCGTATGGGATGAGCAGTTCTTC. Translation gives CSGGTSVWDEQFF.